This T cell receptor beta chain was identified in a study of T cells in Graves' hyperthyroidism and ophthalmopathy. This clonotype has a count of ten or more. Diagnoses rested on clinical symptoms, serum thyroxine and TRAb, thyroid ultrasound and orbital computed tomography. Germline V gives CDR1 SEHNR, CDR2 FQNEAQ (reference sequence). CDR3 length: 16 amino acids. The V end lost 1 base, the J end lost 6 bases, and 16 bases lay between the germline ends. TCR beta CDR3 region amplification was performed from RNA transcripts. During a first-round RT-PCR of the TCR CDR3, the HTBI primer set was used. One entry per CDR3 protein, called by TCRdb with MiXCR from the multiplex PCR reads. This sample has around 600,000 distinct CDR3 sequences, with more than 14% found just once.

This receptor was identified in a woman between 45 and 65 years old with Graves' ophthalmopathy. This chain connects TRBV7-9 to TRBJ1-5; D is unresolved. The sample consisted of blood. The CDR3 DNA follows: TGTGCCAGCAGCTTAGGGTGGAAAAACGGGCTTCAGCCCCAGCATTTT. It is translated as CASSLGWKNGLQPQHF.